This record looks at one TCR beta chain sequence and its context. Its specificity is not known. The data derive from a study of vaccination and CD4 T cells after COVID-19. Indicated treatment: approximately nine-day PBMC culture with coronavirus spike peptide pools or control peptides (ViraFEST assay). In the ViraFEST assay, peptide-pool expansion preceded TCR sequencing of expanded clonotypes. PCR tests turned positive between March and December 2020, before US Alpha, Beta and Delta variants. Per the germline V gene, CDR1 is SGHVS and CDR2 is FNYEAQ. V dropped 3 bases and J dropped 0 bases, with 7 bases sitting between them. The CDR3 length is 14 residues. Cultured CD4+ T cell DNA underwent sequencing with the Oncomine TCR Beta short-read assay. Genomic DNA extraction was carried out from cultured CD4+ T cells. TCRdb re-called the PCR reads with MiXCR, one entry per CDR3 protein. The data hold about 12,000 distinct CDR3 sequences, with about three fifths observed a single time.

This clonotype was sampled from a human donor who had recovered from COVID-19. Sample: CD4+ T cells from blood, cultured in vitro, taken before SARS-CoV-2 vaccination. This sequence joins TRBV7-6 and TRBJ2-3; D may match TRBD1 or TRBD2 (5 bases each). The chain's CDR3 is CASSFGTSTDTQYF. The CDR3 nucleotides read TGTGCCAGCAGCTTTGGGACGAGCACAGATACGCAGTATTTT.